This TCR beta chain comes out of a study of shared clonotypes between healthy human individuals. Sorted-subset replicate PCRs used around 220 ng DNA, about 30,000 T cell genomes. Methods used by the authors: Owing to the provision of junction-only sequences devoid of quality scores by immunoSEQ, filtering differed. Sequencing used immunoSEQ multiplex PCR; TCRdb keeps in-frame clones, though not all of them. V, J and clone size were drawn from that table, and D and trimming were deduced from the DNA. The sample comprises about 1.1 million clones, 60% to 85% of which are singletons, and roughly 0.9% rests with the top ten. General study points: Enrolling few donors narrowed the genetic and exposure-history diversity that was represented.

Points on this clone: Antigen unknown.

The CDR3 is 17 residues long. This receptor was taken from a man younger than 35 in good health. Some clones in this sample may be carry-over from other donors' samples. The specimen was memory CD4+ T cells from PBMCs. Subset noted: CD45RA-negative fraction. The V and J genes are TRBV21-1 and TRBJ1-5. TRBV21-1 is given as a pseudogene. The CDR3 spells CASSKRGVFYSNQPQHF. Here the CDR3 DNA reads TGTGCCAGCAGCAAAAGAGGGGTATTTTATAGCAATCAGCCCCAGCATTTT.